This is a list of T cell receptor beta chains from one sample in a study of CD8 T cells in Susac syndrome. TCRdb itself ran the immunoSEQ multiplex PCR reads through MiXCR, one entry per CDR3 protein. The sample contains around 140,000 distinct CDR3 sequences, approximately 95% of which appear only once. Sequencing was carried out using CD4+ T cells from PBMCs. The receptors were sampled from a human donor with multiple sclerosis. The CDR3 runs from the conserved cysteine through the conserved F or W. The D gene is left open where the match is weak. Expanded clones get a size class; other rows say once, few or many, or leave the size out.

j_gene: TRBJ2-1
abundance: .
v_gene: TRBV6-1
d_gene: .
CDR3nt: TGTGCCATCAGGAGTAACAATGAGCAGTTCTTC
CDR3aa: CAIRSNNEQFF

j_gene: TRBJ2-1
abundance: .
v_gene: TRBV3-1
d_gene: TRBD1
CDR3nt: TGTGCCAGCAGTCTGCCCCAGGGGGTGGCTAGCAATGAGCAGTTCTTC
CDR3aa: CASSLPQGVASNEQFF

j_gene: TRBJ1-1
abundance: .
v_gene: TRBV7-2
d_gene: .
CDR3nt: TGTGCCAGCAGCTTAGGAGGTTTCGGAGGCGCTGAAGCTTTCTTT
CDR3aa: CASSLGGFGGAEAFF

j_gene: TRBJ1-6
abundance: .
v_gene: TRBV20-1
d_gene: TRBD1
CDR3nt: TGCAGTGCCCTACAGGGGGGCGTGAATTCACCCCTCCACTTT
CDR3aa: CSALQGGVNSPLHF

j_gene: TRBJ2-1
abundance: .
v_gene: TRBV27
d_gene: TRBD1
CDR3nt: TGTGCCAGCAGTTCGACTCGACAGGGGAATGAGCAGTTCTTC
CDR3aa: CASSSTRQGNEQFF

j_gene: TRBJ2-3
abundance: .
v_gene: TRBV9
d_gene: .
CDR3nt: TGTGCCAGCAGCACCAGTGGGACACCCCCTGATACGCAGTATTTT
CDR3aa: CASSTSGTPPDTQYF

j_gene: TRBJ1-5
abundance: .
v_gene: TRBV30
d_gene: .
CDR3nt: TGTGCCTGGAGTATGGATACCAATCAGCCCCAGCATTTT
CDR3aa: CAWSMDTNQPQHF

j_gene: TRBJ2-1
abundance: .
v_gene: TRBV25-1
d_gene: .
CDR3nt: TGTGCCAGCAGTGAGCCAGGAGCTTACAATGAGCAGTTCTTC
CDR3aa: CASSEPGAYNEQFF

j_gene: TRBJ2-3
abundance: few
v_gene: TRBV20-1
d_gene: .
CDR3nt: TGCAGTGCTCGCACAGATACGCAGTATTTT
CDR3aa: CSARTDTQYF

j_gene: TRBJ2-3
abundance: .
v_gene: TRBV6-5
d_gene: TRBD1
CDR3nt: TGTGCCAGCAGTTACTCACCCCTTCCCAGGGGGCTGAACACAGATACGCAGTATTTT
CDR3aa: CASSYSPLPRGLNTDTQYF

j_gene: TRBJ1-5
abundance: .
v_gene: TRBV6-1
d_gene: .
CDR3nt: TGTGCCAGCAGGGAGCAGGGGCAGCCCCAGCATTTT
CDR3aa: CASREQGQPQHF

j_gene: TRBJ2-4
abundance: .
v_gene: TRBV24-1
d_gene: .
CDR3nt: TGTGCCACCAGTGATCAAGGTCCTCTAGAGGGAAACATTCAGTACTTC
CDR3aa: CATSDQGPLEGNIQYF

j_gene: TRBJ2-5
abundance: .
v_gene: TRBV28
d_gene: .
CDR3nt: TGTGCCAGCAGCAGAAGACAGTACCAAGAGACCCAGTACTTC
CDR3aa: CASSRRQYQETQYF

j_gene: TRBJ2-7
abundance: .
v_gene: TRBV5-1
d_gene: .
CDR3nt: TGCGCCAGCAGCTGGGCAGGGTACGAGCAGTACTTC
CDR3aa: CASSWAGYEQYF

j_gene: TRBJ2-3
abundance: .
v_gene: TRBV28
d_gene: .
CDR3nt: TGTGCCAGCAGTTTACCCGATACGCAGTATTTT
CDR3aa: CASSLPDTQYF

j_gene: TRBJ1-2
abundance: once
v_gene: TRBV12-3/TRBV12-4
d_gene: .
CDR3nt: TGTGCCAGCAGTTTAGACCCCGGGACTAACTATGGCTACACCTTC
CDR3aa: CASSLDPGTNYGYTF

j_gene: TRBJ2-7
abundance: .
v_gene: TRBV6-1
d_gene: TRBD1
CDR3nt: TGTGCCAGCAGAAAGCGGCAGGGGGAGAATACGGGCTACGAGCAGTACTTC
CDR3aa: CASRKRQGENTGYEQYF

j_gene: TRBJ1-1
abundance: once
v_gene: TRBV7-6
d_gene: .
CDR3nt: TGTGCCAGCAGCTTTGGACCCCCGAAAGCTTTCTTT
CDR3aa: CASSFGPPKAFF

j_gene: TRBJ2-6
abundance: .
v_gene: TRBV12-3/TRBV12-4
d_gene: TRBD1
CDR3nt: TGTGCCAGCAAACGACAGGGGGCGGTCTCTGGGGCCAACGTCCTGACTTTC
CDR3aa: CASKRQGAVSGANVLTF

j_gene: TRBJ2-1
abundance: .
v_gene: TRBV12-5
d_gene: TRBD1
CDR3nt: TGTGCTAGTGTTCCGGGACAGGGCTACAATGAGCAGTTCTTC
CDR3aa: CASVPGQGYNEQFF

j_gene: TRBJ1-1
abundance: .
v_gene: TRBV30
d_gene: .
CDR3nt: TGTGCCTGGAGTGTAATGGCAGGTGAAGCTTTCTTT
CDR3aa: CAWSVMAGEAFF

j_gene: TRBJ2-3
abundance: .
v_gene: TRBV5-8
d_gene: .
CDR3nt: TGTGCCAGCAGCTCTCCCGGGCCAGATACGCAGTATTTT
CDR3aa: CASSSPGPDTQYF

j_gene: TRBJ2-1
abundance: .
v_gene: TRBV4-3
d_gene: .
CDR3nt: TGCGCCAGCAGCGAGCGAGCCTACAATGAGCAGTTCTTC
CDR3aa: CASSERAYNEQFF

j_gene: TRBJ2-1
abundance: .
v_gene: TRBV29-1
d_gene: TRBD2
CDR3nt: TGCAGCGTTGAAGATCCGAGGTCGGGGAGGGCCCCCAATGAGCAGTTCTTC
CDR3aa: CSVEDPRSGRAPNEQFF

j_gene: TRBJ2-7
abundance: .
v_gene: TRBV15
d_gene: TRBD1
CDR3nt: TGTGCCACCAGCAGACCTAGCCTACAGGGGGCATCTTACGAGCAGTACTTC
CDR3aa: CATSRPSLQGASYEQYF

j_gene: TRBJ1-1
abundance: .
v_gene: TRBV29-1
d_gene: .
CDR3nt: TGCAGCGTTGATTCTGGGGGGCGAGGAACTGAAGCTTTCTTT
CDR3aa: CSVDSGGRGTEAFF

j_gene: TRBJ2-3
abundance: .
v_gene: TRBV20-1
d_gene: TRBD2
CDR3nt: TGCAGTGCTCCCGGACTAGCGCTGGGGACAGATACGCAGTATTTT
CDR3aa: CSAPGLALGTDTQYF

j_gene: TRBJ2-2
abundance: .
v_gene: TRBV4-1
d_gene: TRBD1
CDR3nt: TGCGCCAGCAGCCAACCGGGACAGGGGGCCGGGGAGCTGTTTTTT
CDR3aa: CASSQPGQGAGELFF

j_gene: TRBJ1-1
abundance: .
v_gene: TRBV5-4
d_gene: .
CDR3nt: TGTGCCAGCATGGAGAGGTCCCAGAAATTGAACACTGAAGCTTTCTTT
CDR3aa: CASMERSQKLNTEAFF

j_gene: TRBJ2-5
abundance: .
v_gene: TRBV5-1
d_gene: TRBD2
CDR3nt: TGCGCCAGCGGCAAGACTAGCGCGAGCCAAGAGACCCAGTACTTC
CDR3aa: CASGKTSASQETQYF

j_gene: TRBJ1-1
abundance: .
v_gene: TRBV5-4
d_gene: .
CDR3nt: TGTGCCAGCAGCCCGCGGTCAAACACTGAAGCTTTCTTT
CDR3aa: CASSPRSNTEAFF

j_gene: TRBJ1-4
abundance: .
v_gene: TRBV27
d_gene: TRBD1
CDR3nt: TGTGCCAGCAAAAGTGGGGACAGGGTGCTGTTTTTT
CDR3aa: CASKSGDRVLFF

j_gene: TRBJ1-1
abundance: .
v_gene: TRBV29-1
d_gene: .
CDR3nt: TGCAGCGTTGTAGATTGGTTGACCACTGAAGCTTTCTTT
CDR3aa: CSVVDWLTTEAFF

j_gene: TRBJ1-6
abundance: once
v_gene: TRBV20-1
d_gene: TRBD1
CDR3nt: TGCAGTGCGTCGACAGGGACTAATTCACCCCTCCACTTT
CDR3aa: CSASTGTNSPLHF

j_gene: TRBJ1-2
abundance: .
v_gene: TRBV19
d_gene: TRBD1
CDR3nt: TGTGCCACCTCACGACAGGGCGTTTATGGCTACACCTTC
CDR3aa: CATSRQGVYGYTF

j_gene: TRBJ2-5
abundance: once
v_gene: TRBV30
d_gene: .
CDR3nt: TGTGCCTGGAGTGTAACAGGGCTCGGAGAGACCCAGTACTTC
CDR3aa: CAWSVTGLGETQYF

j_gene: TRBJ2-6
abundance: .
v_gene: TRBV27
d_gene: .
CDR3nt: TGTGCCAGCAGTTTACTACTTGACAGCTCTGGGGCCAACGTCCTGACTTTC
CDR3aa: CASSLLLDSSGANVLTF

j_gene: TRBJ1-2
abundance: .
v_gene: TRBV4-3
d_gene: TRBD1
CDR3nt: TGCGCCAGCAGCCAGATCCGAGACAGGGATGGCTACACCTTC
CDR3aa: CASSQIRDRDGYTF

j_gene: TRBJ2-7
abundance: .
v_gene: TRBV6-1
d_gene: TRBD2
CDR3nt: TGTGCCAGCACCCTACGAAGGACTAGCGGGAGTAGCTACGAGCAGTACTTC
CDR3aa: CASTLRRTSGSSYEQYF

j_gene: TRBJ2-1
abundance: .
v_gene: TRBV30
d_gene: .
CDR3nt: TGTGCCTGGAGGCAGAGAGGGGATTCGAGCAATGAGCAGTTCTTC
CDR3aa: CAWRQRGDSSNEQFF

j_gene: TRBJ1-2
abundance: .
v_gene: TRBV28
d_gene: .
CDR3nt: TGTGCCAGCAGTTTTCGGGATACGTCCGGTCGCTACACCTTC
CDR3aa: CASSFRDTSGRYTF

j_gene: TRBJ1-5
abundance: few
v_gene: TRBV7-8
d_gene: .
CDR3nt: TGTGCCAGCAGCCCCCAACGGAATCAGCCCCAGCATTTT
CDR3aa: CASSPQRNQPQHF

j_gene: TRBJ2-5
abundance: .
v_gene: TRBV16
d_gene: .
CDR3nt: TGTGCCAGCAGCCGGGCTCTCCAAGAGACCCAGTACTTC
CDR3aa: CASSRALQETQYF

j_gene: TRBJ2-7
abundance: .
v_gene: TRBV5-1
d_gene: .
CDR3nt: TGCGCCAGCAGCTTGAGGGACGGGGGTGACGAGCAGTACTTC
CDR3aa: CASSLRDGGDEQYF

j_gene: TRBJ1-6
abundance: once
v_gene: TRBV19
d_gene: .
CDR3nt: TGTGCCCTCAGGAGCTTTAGCTCCTATAATTCACCCCTCCACTTT
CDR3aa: CALRSFSSYNSPLHF

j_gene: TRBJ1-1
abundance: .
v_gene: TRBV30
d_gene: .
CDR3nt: TGTGCCTGGAGTGGTACACGGAGTGAAGCTTTCTTT
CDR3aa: CAWSGTRSEAFF

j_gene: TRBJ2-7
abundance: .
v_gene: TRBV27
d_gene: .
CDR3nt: TGTGCCAGCAGTTTCAGTCAGGGGTGGGAGCAGTACTTC
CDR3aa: CASSFSQGWEQYF

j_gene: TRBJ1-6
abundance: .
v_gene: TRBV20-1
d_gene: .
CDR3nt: TGCAGTGCTCGGCGGGGGAATTCACCCCTCCACTTT
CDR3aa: CSARRGNSPLHF

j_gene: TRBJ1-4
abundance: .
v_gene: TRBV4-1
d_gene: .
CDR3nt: TGCGCCAGCAGCCTCCTACAGGGAGCGAGTGAAAAACTGTTTTTT
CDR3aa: CASSLLQGASEKLFF

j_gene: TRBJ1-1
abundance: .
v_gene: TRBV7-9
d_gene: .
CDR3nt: TGTGCCAGCATCCCGGGCGATGAAGCTTTCTTT
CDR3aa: CASIPGDEAFF

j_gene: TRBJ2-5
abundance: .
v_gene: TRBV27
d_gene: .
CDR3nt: TGTGCCAGCAGTTCTGCGTGGCAAGAGACCCAGTACTTC
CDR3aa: CASSSAWQETQYF

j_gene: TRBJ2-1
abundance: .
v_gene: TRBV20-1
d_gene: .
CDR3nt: TGCAGTGCTAGCAAGCGCCCAGAGCAGTTCTTC
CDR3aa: CSASKRPEQFF

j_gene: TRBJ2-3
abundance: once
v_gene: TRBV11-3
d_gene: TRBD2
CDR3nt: TGTGCCAGCAGCTTTAGCGGGGGGGTTTCAGATACGCAGTATTTT
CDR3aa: CASSFSGGVSDTQYF

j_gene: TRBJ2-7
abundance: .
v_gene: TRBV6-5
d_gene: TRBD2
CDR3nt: TGTGCCAGCAGTTCGCGGGAGGGCCTTTCCTACGAGCAGTACTTC
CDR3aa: CASSSREGLSYEQYF